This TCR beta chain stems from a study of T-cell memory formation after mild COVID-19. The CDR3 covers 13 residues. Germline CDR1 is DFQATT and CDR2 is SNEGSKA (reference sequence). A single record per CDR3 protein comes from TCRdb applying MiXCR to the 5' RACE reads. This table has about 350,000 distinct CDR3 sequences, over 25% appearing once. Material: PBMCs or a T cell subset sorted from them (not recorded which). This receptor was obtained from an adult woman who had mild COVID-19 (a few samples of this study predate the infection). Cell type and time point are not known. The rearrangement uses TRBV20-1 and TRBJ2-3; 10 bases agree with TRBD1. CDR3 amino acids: CRGGQGPTDTQYF. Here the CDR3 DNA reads TGCAGGGGGGGACAGGGGCCGACAGATACGCAGTATTTT.